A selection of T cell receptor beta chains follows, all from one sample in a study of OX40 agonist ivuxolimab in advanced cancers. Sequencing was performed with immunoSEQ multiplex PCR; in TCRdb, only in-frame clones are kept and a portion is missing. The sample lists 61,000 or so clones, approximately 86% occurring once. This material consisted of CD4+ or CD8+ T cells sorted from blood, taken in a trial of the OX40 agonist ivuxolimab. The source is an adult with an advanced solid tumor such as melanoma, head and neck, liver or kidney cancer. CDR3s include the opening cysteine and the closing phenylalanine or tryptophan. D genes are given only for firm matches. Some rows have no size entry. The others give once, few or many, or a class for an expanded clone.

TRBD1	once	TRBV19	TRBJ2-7	CASSGQGVTYEQYF	TGTGCCAGTAGCGGACAGGGGGTCACCTACGAGCAGTACTTC
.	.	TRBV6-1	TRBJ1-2	CASSGPYGYTF	TGTGCCAGCAGTGGGCCCTATGGCTACACCTTC
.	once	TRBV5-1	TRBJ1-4	CASSLASAYNEKLFF	TGCGCCAGCAGCTTGGCCTCGGCTTATAATGAAAAACTGTTTTTT
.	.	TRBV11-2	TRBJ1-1	CASSLVQGTEAFF	TGTGCCAGCAGCTTAGTACAGGGCACTGAAGCTTTCTTT
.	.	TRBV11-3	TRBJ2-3	CASGRGFTDTQYF	TGTGCCAGCGGTAGAGGGTTCACAGATACGCAGTATTTT
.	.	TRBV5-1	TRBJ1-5	CASSLDPDNNQPQHF	TGCGCCAGCAGCTTGGACCCCGACAACAATCAGCCCCAGCATTTT
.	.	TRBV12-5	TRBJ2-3	CASGLGLDTQYF	TGTGCTAGTGGTTTAGGACTGGATACGCAGTATTTT
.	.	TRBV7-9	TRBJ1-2	CASSLAQGRAGGYTF	TGTGCCAGCAGCTTAGCGCAGGGGAGGGCGGGCGGCTACACCTTC
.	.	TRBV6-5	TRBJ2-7	CASGYSARDYEQYF	TGTGCCAGCGGTTACTCTGCCAGGGACTACGAGCAGTACTTC
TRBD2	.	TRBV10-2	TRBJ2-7	CASGGGPPYEQYF	TGCGCCAGCGGCGGGGGGCCTCCCTACGAGCAGTACTTC
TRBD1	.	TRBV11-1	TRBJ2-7	CASSRDSYEQYF	TGTGCCAGCAGCCGGGACAGCTACGAGCAGTACTTC
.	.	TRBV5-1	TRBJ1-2	CASSLGTGATYGYTF	TGCGCCAGCAGCTTGGGAACGGGGGCGACCTATGGCTACACCTTC
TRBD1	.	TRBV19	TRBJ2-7	CASSPRGSGEQYF	TGTGCCAGTAGTCCCAGGGGGAGCGGCGAGCAGTACTTC
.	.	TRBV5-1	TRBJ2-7	CASSLNTRVHEQYF	TGCGCCAGCAGCTTAAACACTCGCGTCCACGAGCAGTACTTC
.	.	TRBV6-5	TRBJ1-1	CASSPTRPDTEAFF	TGTGCCAGCAGCCCAACGAGGCCCGACACTGAAGCTTTCTTT
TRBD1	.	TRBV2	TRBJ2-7	CASSAVRQGLYEQYF	TGTGCCAGCAGTGCCGTAAGACAGGGGCTGTACGAGCAGTACTTC
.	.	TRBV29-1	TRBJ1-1	CSGRKGDWGRNTEAFF	TGCAGCGGGAGAAAGGGGGATTGGGGTCGGAACACTGAAGCTTTCTTT
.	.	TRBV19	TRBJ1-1	CASSQAGGITEAFF	TGTGCCAGTAGTCAGGCCGGGGGCATCACTGAAGCTTTCTTT
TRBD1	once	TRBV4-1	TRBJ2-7	CASSSGTVGYEQYF	TGCGCCAGCAGCTCCGGGACAGTAGGTTACGAGCAGTACTTC
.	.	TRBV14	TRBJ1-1	CASSQAAWNTEAFF	TGTGCCAGCAGCCAAGCCGCGTGGAACACTGAAGCTTTCTTT
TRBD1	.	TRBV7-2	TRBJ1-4	CASSLAQPWDSRNEKLFF	TGTGCCAGCAGCTTAGCCCAACCCTGGGACAGTCGGAATGAAAAACTGTTTTTT
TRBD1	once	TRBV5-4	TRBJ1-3	CASRSGTGGRTGNTIYF	TGTGCCAGCAGGTCCGGGACAGGGGGCAGGACTGGAAACACCATATATTTT
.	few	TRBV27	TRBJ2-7	CASRGRRGLSYEQYF	TGTGCCAGCAGAGGACGGAGGGGTTTGTCCTACGAGCAGTACTTC
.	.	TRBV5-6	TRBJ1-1	CASSWGHRNTEAFF	TGTGCCAGCAGCTGGGGACACCGGAACACTGAAGCTTTCTTT
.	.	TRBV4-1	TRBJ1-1	CASSHTGTPSNTEAFF	TGCGCCAGCAGTCACACCGGGACACCCTCGAACACTGAAGCTTTCTTT
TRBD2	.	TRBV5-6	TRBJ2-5	CASSLQRGGLETQYF	TGTGCCAGCAGCCTCCAGCGGGGCGGATTAGAGACCCAGTACTTC
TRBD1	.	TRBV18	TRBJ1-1	CASSPRLDRATEAFF	TGTGCCAGCTCACCACGTCTAGACAGGGCCACTGAAGCTTTCTTT
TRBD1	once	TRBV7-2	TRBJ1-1	CASSFTGATEAFF	TGTGCCAGCAGCTTTACAGGGGCCACTGAAGCTTTCTTT
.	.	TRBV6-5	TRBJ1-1	CASSYEPGPNTEAFF	TGTGCCAGCAGTTACGAGCCGGGACCGAACACTGAAGCTTTCTTT
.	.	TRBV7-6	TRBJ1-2	CASSSRETGRYGYTF	TGTGCCAGCAGCTCTAGGGAAACAGGGAGGTATGGCTACACCTTC
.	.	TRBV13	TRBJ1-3	CASSSKPGFSGNTIYF	TGTGCCAGCAGTTCGAAACCGGGGTTCTCTGGAAACACCATATATTTT
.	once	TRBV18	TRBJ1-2	CASSPLDSQSNYGYTF	TGTGCCAGCTCACCACTGGACAGCCAATCTAACTATGGCTACACCTTC
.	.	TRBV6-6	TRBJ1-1	CASVVGTEAFF	TGTGCCTCCGTGGTGGGCACTGAAGCTTTCTTT
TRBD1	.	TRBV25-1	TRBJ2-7	CASSESPPQGAYEQYF	TGTGCCAGCAGTGAATCCCCACCCCAGGGGGCGTACGAGCAGTACTTC
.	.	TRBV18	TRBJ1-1	CASSEMLGSNTEAFF	TGTGCCAGCTCTGAGATGTTGGGATCGAACACTGAAGCTTTCTTT
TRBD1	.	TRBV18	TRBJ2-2	CASSPILGQGPSTGELFF	TGTGCCAGCTCACCCATCCTGGGACAGGGGCCTTCCACCGGGGAGCTGTTTTTT
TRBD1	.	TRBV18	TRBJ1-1	CASSPDRKNTEAFF	TGTGCCAGCTCACCGGACAGGAAAAACACTGAAGCTTTCTTT
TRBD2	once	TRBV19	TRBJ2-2	CASSRRGTNTGELFF	TGTGCCAGTAGTAGGCGGGGGACGAACACCGGGGAGCTGTTTTTT
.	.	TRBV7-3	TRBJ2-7	CASSLRSGGPYEQYF	TGTGCCAGCAGCTTACGTTCTGGCGGACCCTACGAGCAGTACTTC
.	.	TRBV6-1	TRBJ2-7	CASSEGDILNEQYF	TGTGCCAGCAGTGAAGGGGACATACTCAACGAGCAGTACTTC
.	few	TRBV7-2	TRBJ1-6	CASSLAWPESNSPLHF	TGTGCCAGCAGCTTAGCGTGGCCAGAGAGCAATTCACCCCTCCACTTT
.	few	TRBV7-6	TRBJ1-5	CASSPRWGGAGNQPQHF	TGTGCCAGCAGCCCGAGGTGGGGGGGCGCGGGCAATCAGCCCCAGCATTTT
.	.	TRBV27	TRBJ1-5	CASSLRGNQPQHF	TGTGCCAGCAGTTTAAGAGGGAATCAGCCCCAGCATTTT
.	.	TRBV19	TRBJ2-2	CASSIGQVNTGELFF	TGTGCCAGTAGTATAGGACAGGTGAACACCGGGGAGCTGTTTTTT
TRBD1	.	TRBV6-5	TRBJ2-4	CASSSKGAEVKNIQYF	TGTGCCAGCAGTTCAAAGGGGGCAGAGGTCAAAAACATTCAGTACTTC
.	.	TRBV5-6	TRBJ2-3	CASSLETGSYPDTQYF	TGTGCCAGCAGCTTGGAAACAGGGAGTTATCCAGATACGCAGTATTTT
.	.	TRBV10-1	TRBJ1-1	CASSDSGVTEAFF	TGCGCCAGCAGTGACTCGGGTGTAACTGAAGCTTTCTTT
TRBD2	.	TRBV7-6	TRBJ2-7	CASSLAGGGAYEQYF	TGTGCCAGCAGCTTAGCCGGCGGGGGGGCCTACGAGCAGTACTTC
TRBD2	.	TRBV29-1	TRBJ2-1	CSVGAGGAYNEQFF	TGCAGCGTGGGAGCGGGGGGCGCCTACAATGAGCAGTTCTTC